These T cell receptor beta chains were read from a single sample in a study of CD8+ T cells in alopecia areata. The protocol was immunoSEQ multiplex PCR, while the TCRdb copy is restricted to in-frame clones and leaves out a portion. The sample shows 200,000 to 250,000 clones, around 62% of them seen only once. The sequenced sample was CD4+ T cells sorted from blood, obtained at week 0. The receptors were sampled from a human donor with alopecia areata. CDR3s include the opening cysteine and the closing phenylalanine or tryptophan. The D gene is left open where the match is weak. Where a row states a size, it is once, few, many or the class of an expanded clone; other rows omit it.

abundance,d_gene,v_gene,j_gene,CDR3aa,CDR3nt
NA,NA,TRBV29-1,TRBJ1-1,CSVETQGNTEAFF,TGCAGCGTGGAGACCCAGGGGAACACTGAAGCTTTCTTT
few,NA,TRBV11-2,TRBJ1-1,CASSTLPERRGDTEAFF,TGTGCCAGCAGCACCCTCCCGGAGAGGCGGGGGGACACTGAAGCTTTCTTT
few,TRBD1,TRBV29-1,TRBJ1-1,CSVTRGHGTEAFF,TGCAGCGTTACCAGGGGGCATGGCACTGAAGCTTTCTTT
few,TRBD1,TRBV29-1,TRBJ1-4,CSVITTGGNEKLFF,TGCAGCGTCATAACGACAGGGGGTAATGAAAAACTGTTTTTT
NA,NA,TRBV4-1,TRBJ1-5,CASSQVLGAQPQHF,TGCGCCAGCAGCCAAGTCTTGGGCGCTCAGCCCCAGCATTTT
NA,NA,TRBV12-5,TRBJ1-2,CASGFADYGYTF,TGTGCTAGTGGTTTTGCCGACTATGGCTACACCTTC
NA,NA,TRBV5-4,TRBJ2-7,CASSLKGQTYEQYF,TGTGCCAGCAGCCTGAAGGGGCAGACCTACGAGCAGTACTTC
few,NA,TRBV5-1,TRBJ2-7,CASSPTGKSTYEQYF,TGCGCCAGCAGCCCAACAGGCAAATCGACCTACGAGCAGTACTTC
NA,NA,TRBV18,TRBJ1-5,CASSPSYQGGQPQHF,TGTGCCAGCTCACCTTCCTACCAGGGTGGTCAGCCCCAGCATTTT
NA,TRBD1,TRBV5-1,TRBJ2-7,CASSLEPGQGTYEQYF,TGCGCCAGCAGCTTGGAACCGGGACAGGGGACCTACGAGCAGTACTTC
once,NA,TRBV7-9,TRBJ2-3,CASSGSGTDTQYF,TGTGCCAGCAGCGGATCTGGCACAGATACGCAGTATTTT
NA,TRBD1,TRBV5-1,TRBJ2-3,CASSPGQGSTDTQYF,TGCGCCAGCAGCCCGGGACAGGGCAGCACAGATACGCAGTATTTT
NA,NA,TRBV29-1,TRBJ1-1,CSVEDLKPIAFF,TGCAGCGTTGAAGATCTTAAACCCATAGCTTTCTTT
NA,NA,TRBV29-1,TRBJ1-4,CSVKGLDEKLFF,TGCAGCGTTAAGGGACTAGATGAAAAACTGTTTTTT
few,NA,TRBV29-1,TRBJ1-4,CSVEEQLNEKLFF,TGCAGCGTTGAAGAACAGTTGAATGAAAAACTGTTTTTT
NA,NA,TRBV29-1,TRBJ2-1,CSVDPTYNEQFF,TGCAGCGTTGATCCTACTTACAATGAGCAGTTCTTC
once,NA,TRBV9,TRBJ2-7,CASSVGPGRSPYEQYF,TGTGCCAGCAGCGTAGGCCCGGGGCGATCGCCCTACGAGCAGTACTTC
NA,NA,TRBV29-1,TRBJ1-2,CSVAPGLRADYGYTF,TGCAGCGTAGCCCCGGGACTCCGGGCCGATTATGGCTACACCTTC
once,TRBD1,TRBV13,TRBJ1-1,CASSLVIGTGVTEAFF,TGTGCCAGCAGCTTAGTTATCGGGACAGGGGTTACTGAAGCTTTCTTT
once,NA,TRBV6-6,TRBJ2-5,CATYRDSQETQYF,TGTGCCACTTACCGGGACTCCCAAGAGACCCAGTACTTC
NA,NA,TRBV20-1,TRBJ1-1,CSPILNTEAFF,TGCAGTCCAATCTTGAACACTGAAGCTTTCTTT
few,NA,TRBV30,TRBJ2-1,CAWSRPDFSNEQFF,TGTGCCTGGAGTCGGCCGGATTTTTCAAATGAGCAGTTCTTC
NA,TRBD2,TRBV27,TRBJ2-7,CASSSSLAGVGEQYF,TGTGCCAGCAGTTCCTCGCTAGCGGGAGTGGGCGAGCAGTACTTC
NA,NA,TRBV30,TRBJ1-2,CAWSGPTLDSLYTF,TGTGCCTGGAGCGGTCCCACCTTGGACAGCCTCTACACCTTC
NA,NA,TRBV30,TRBJ1-2,CAWSVGAASTF,TGTGCCTGGAGTGTGGGGGCGGCGAGCACCTTC
NA,NA,TRBV27,TRBJ2-5,CASSPRDTTRETQYF,TGTGCCAGCAGTCCCCGGGACACGACGAGGGAGACCCAGTACTTC
NA,TRBD2,TRBV6-5,TRBJ2-5,CASRSGAEETQYF,TGTGCCAGCCGTAGCGGGGCTGAAGAGACCCAGTACTTC
NA,NA,TRBV29-1,TRBJ2-7,CSVVGRVTYEQYF,TGCAGCGTTGTAGGCAGGGTCACCTACGAGCAGTACTTC